This entry lists 30 T cell receptor beta chains sequenced from one sample in a study of blood T cell repertoires in COVID-19. Libraries were prepared by immunoSEQ multiplex PCR; TCRdb keeps only in-frame clonotypes and omits some of them. This table holds fewer than 600,000 clones, 89% found once. The specimen sequenced was peripheral blood. The source of these receptors is a man between 18 and 29 years old with COVID-19, enrolled during active disease.

This chain connects TRBV2 to TRBJ2-2; no definite D call. Germline CDR1 is SNHLY and CDR2 is FYNNEI. The CDR3 is made up of 13 amino acids. V was pared by 6 bases and J by 8 bases, with 13 bases between. As DNA, the CDR3 is TGTGCCAGCAGGGGCAGCCCGTTAGGGGAGCTGTTTTTT. Translated, it gives CASRGSPLGELFF.

The V gene is TRBV5-5, the J gene TRBJ1-1; possible D gene TRBD1, 6 bases. The CDR3 is 15 residues long. With 1 base removed from V and 1 base from J, the gap between germline ends came to 11 bases. Germline CDR1 SGHKS, CDR2 YYEKEE (reference sequence). The CDR3 is CASSLWGGSNTEAFF. The CDR3, as DNA: TGTGCCAGCAGCTTGTGGGGGGGCTCGAACACTGAAGCTTTCTTT.

As to this clone: One junction end does not reproduce the germline sequence, and a read error may be involved. The chain joins TRBV7-3 to TRBJ2-3; 10 nucleotides align to TRBD2. The CDR3 covers 14 residues. The germline V gene encodes CDR1 SGHTA and CDR2 FQGTGA. The CDR3 DNA reads TGTGCCACCAGCTCTAGCGGGAGTGGTGATACGCAGTATTTT. Protein product: CATSSSGSGDTQYF.

In its sample, this clone was seen once. The V gene is TRBV2, the J gene TRBJ2-7, with TRBD2 identical over 7 bases. With V trimmed by 7 bases and J by 0 bases, 6 bases remained unmatched. CDR3 size: 14 residues. Germline V gene data show CDR1 as SNHLY and CDR2 as FYNNEI. CDR3 region: CASTQAGPSYEQYF. The DNA for the CDR3 is TGTGCCAGCACCCAAGCGGGGCCCTCCTACGAGCAGTACTTC.

The chain joins TRBV2 to TRBJ2-2; 9 bases align to TRBD1. The germline V gene has CDR1 SNHLY and CDR2 FYNNEI. This CDR3 spans 14 amino acids. V lost 7 bases, J lost 6 bases, and 6 bases stayed unmatched. CDR3 coding DNA: TGTGCCAGCATCCGGGACAGGGACTCCGGGGAGCTGTTTTTT. It yields the protein CASIRDRDSGELFF. Together with reference TRBV2 and TRBJ2-2, the CDR3 gives the full variable domain: EPEVTQTPSHQVTQMGQEVILRCVPISNHLYFYWYRQILGQKVEFLVSFYNNEISEKSEIFDDQFSVERPDGSNFTLKIRSTKLEDSAMYFCASIRDRDSGELFFGEGSRLTVL.

This chain links TRBV27 with TRBJ1-5, with 7 bases identical to TRBD1. The CDR3 is made up of 16 amino acids. The V gene's germline CDR1 is MNHEY and CDR2 SMNVEV (reference sequence). J gave up 0 bases and V 5 bases, and 7 bases lay outside the gene matches. As DNA, the CDR3 is TGTGCCAGCAGTCAGTGGACAGGCCTTAGCAATCAGCCCCAGCATTTT. It is translated as CASSQWTGLSNQPQHF.

The chain carries TRBV5-5 and TRBJ2-2; 7 bases line up with TRBD2. The CDR3 is 15 amino acids. Per the germline V gene, CDR1 is SGHKS and CDR2 is YYEKEE (reference sequence). Unmatched junction bases numbered 4, after V lost 2 bases and J lost 3 bases. CDR3 bases: TGTGCCAGCAGCTTATGGGGAGGGGACACCGGGGAGCTGTTTTTT. It specifies CASSLWGGDTGELFF.

This chain links TRBV19 with TRBJ2-4, with 10 positions matching TRBD1. Germline-derived CDR1 and CDR2 are LNHDA and SQIVND (reference sequence). V lost 3 bases to trimming and J lost 2 bases; unmatched junction nucleotides: 7. CDR3 length: 17 residues. CDR3 residues: CASSIFRGQGTKNIQYF. The CDR3 region has the DNA TGTGCCAGTAGTATCTTCAGGGGACAGGGGACCAAAAACATTCAGTACTTC.

The chain recombines TRBV6-6 with TRBJ2-5, with 12 bases lining up with TRBD2. The V gene's germline CDR1 is MNHNY and CDR2 SVGAGI (reference sequence). There are 15 residues in the CDR3. V trimming: 5 bases; J trimming: 7 bases; junction bases outside the gene matches: 8. In nucleotides, the CDR3 is TGTGCCAGCAGTCCCTCGACTAGCGGGAGCGGGACCCAGTACTTC. As protein: CASSPSTSGSGTQYF.

V gene TRBV2 combines with J gene TRBJ1-1; tentative D call: TRBD1 (6 bases). This CDR3 spans 13 amino acids. V was cut by 8 bases and J by 1 base, with 11 bases left in between. CDR1 and CDR2 from the germline V gene are SNHLY and FYNNEI. The CDR3 region is CASRSDRNTEAFF. Here the CDR3 DNA reads TGTGCCAGCCGTTCGGACAGGAACACTGAAGCTTTCTTT.

The chain is built from TRBV16 and TRBJ1-1; no firm D call. The V gene's germline CDR1 is KGHSY and CDR2 FQNENV. The CDR3 has 13 residues. The ends were cut back, 8 bases at V and 4 bases at J, with 14 bases in the middle. This chain's CDR3 is CASLMRAGTEAFF. The DNA for the CDR3 is TGTGCCAGCCTCATGAGGGCGGGCACTGAAGCTTTCTTT. The variable domain in full, completed from reference TRBV16 and TRBJ1-1, reads GEEVAQTPKHLVRGEGQKAKLYCAPIKGHSYVFWYQQVLKNEFKFLISFQNENVFDETGMPKERFSAKCLPNSPCSLEIQATKLEDSAVYFCASLMRAGTEAFFGQGTRLTVV.

The chain's CDR3 is CASRVDRGNTEAFF. The CDR3 DNA reads as TGTGCCAGCAGAGTGGACAGGGGAAATACTGAAGCTTTCTTT. This chain connects TRBV11-1 to TRBJ1-1, with 9 bases fitting TRBD1. V lost 6 bases, J lost 5 bases, and 7 bases stayed unmatched. This CDR3 comprises 14 residues. The germline CDR1 and CDR2 sequences are SGHAT and FQDESV (reference sequence).

The rearrangement links TRBV28 to TRBJ2-7; maybe TRBD2 (6 bases). Germline V gives CDR1 MDHEN, CDR2 SYDVKM. This CDR3 has 14 amino acids. V was pared by 3 bases and J by 2 bases, with 11 bases between. CDR3: CASSFRLVTYEQYF. CDR3 nucleotide sequence: TGTGCCAGCAGTTTCCGACTAGTAACCTACGAGCAGTACTTC.

The chain links TRBV24-1 to TRBJ2-1; 12 bases agree with TRBD2. The CDR3 is made up of 16 amino acids. V lost 4 bases and J lost 4; bases outside the gene matches: 4. Germline V CDR1 and CDR2: KGHDR, SFDVKD. CDR3 nucleotide sequence: TGTGCCACCAGTGACACAGGACTAGCGGGATACAATGAGCAGTTCTTC. The encoded protein is CATSDTGLAGYNEQFF.

The genes are TRBV19 and TRBJ1-5, with 9 bases matching TRBD1. The CDR3 sequence is 16 residues long. Trimming cost V 3 bases and J 7 bases; bases outside gene matches: 10. Germline CDR1 and CDR2: LNHDA and SQIVND (reference sequence). CDR3 bases: TGTGCCAGTAGTATGATTACAGGGGGCGCCGGGCAGCCCCAGCATTTT. It codes for CASSMITGGAGQPQHF. Full variable domain (missing parts from reference TRBV19 and TRBJ1-5): DGGITQSPKYLFRKEGQNVTLSCEQNLNHDAMYWYRQDPGQGLRLIYYSQIVNDFQKGDIAEGYSVSREKKESFPLTVTSAQKNPTAFYLCASSMITGGAGQPQHFGDGTRLSIL.

This clone was recorded once. V and J are TRBV7-9 and TRBJ1-1, with 8 bases fitting TRBD1. Per germline, CDR1 SEHNR and CDR2 FQNEAQ (reference sequence). The V segment lost 5 bases and the J segment 4 bases; nucleotides outside the gene matches: 6. The CDR3 totals 14 residues. The CDR3 coding sequence is TGTGCCAGCAGCCAACAGGGGGGAATCACTGAAGCTTTCTTT. Translated, it gives CASSQQGGITEAFF.

The chain carries TRBV5-1 and TRBJ2-7, with 7 bases fitting TRBD2. The germline V gene encodes CDR1 SGHRS and CDR2 YFSETQ. The CDR3 is made up of 14 amino acids. Trimming removed 0 bases from V and 2 bases from J; junction bases left unmatched: 2. The CDR3, as DNA: TGCGCCAGCAGCTTGGAAAGCGGGGCCTACGAGCAGTACTTC. Protein product: CASSLESGAYEQYF.

The J gene is TRBJ1-1, the V gene TRBV3-1 (or the pseudogene TRBV3-2), with D possibly matching TRBD1 (5 bases). The CDR3 covers 14 residues. CDR1 is LGHDT and CDR2 is YNNKEL in the germline V gene (reference sequence). The V and J ends lost 4 bases and 4 bases respectively, with 13 bases between them. The CDR3 DNA follows: TGTGCCAGCAGCCCCTTGCAGGGAATCACTGAAGCTTTCTTT. This sequence encodes CASSPLQGITEAFF.

This chain links TRBV5-6 with TRBJ1-1; 8 nucleotides agree with TRBD1. The CDR3 consists of 14 residues. Germline V gene sequence: CDR1 SGHDT, CDR2 YYEEEE. V shed 2 bases, J shed 5 bases, and the junction held 5 bases outside the gene matches. The CDR3 region has the DNA TGTGCCAGCAGCTTTGACAGGGGCCGGACTGAAGCTTTCTTT. This encodes CASSFDRGRTEAFF.

The gene calls are TRBV6-4 and TRBJ1-6; 7 bases map to TRBD1. V lost 3 bases to trimming and J lost 7 bases; unmatched junction nucleotides: 6. Germline V gives CDR1 MRHNA, CDR2 SNTAGT. This CDR3 has 15 residues. The CDR3 protein is CASSDRQGDNSPLHF. CDR3 DNA: TGTGCCAGCAGTGATAGACAGGGTGACAATTCACCCCTCCACTTT.

The rearrangement links TRBV5-1 to TRBJ2-3; the D is unclear. This CDR3 spans 15 amino acids. With 6 bases removed from V and 0 bases from J, the gap between germline ends came to 14 bases. The germline V gene has CDR1 SGHRS and CDR2 YFSETQ. DNA of the CDR3: TGCGCCAGCAAGACCAACGGAGCTAGCACAGATACGCAGTATTTT. Its translation is CASKTNGASTDTQYF.

The genes are TRBV6-5 and TRBJ1-1; possible D gene TRBD1, 5 bases. Trimming removed 10 bases at V and 6 bases at J, with 12 bases between. The CDR3 is 11 residues long. Germline V gene data show CDR1 as MNHEY and CDR2 as SVGAGI. The CDR3 sequence: CATGRGSEAFF. CDR3 coding DNA: TGTGCCACCGGTCGGGGGTCTGAAGCTTTCTTT.

The CDR3 region has the DNA TGCGCCAGCAGCTTGGGGCACAGGGACACCGGGGAGCTGTTTTTT. The encoded protein is CASSLGHRDTGELFF. The rearrangement links TRBV5-1 to TRBJ2-2, with a weak D call TRBD1 (6 bases). From germline, CDR1 is SGHRS and CDR2 YFSETQ. The CDR3 covers 15 residues. V dropped 0 bases and J dropped 3 bases, with 9 bases sitting between them.

The chain uses TRBV7-9 and TRBJ2-1; 7 nucleotides agree with TRBD2. The CDR3 length is 14 residues. The ends lost 5 bases at V and 5 bases at J; junction bases unmatched: 6. Germline CDR1 SEHNR, CDR2 FQNEAQ (reference sequence). CDR3 region: CASSIGGNNNEQFF. The CDR3 DNA follows: TGTGCCAGCAGCATCGGGGGGAATAACAATGAGCAGTTCTTC.

The J gene is TRBJ1-3, the V gene TRBV23-1; 8 bases line up with TRBD1. TRBV23-1 has ORF status, its function being uncertain. V trimming: 10 bases; J trimming: 3 bases; junction bases outside the gene matches: 8. The CDR3 extends over 14 amino acids. In DNA form, the CDR3 reads TGCGCCATCAGGGGGCGCAAGGTTGGAAACACCATATATTTT. This gives the protein CAIRGRKVGNTIYF.

V and J are TRBV30 and TRBJ2-5; the match to TRBD2 covers 14 bases. Per germline, CDR1 GTSNPN and CDR2 SVGIG (reference sequence). The CDR3 has 15 residues. The trim removed 3 bases at V and 4 bases at J, leaving 4 bases unmatched. The CDR3 bases are TGTGCCTGGAGGGCCGGGACTAGCGGGAGAGAGACCCAGTACTTC. Translating it yields CAWRAGTSGRETQYF. The whole variable domain, filled in from reference TRBV30 and TRBJ2-5, reads SQTIHQWPATLVQPVGSPLSLECTVEGTSNPNLYWYRQAAGRGLQLLFYSVGIGQISSEVPQNLSASRPQDRQFILSSKKLLLSDSGFYLCAWRAGTSGRETQYFGPGTRLLVL.

The rearrangement joins TRBV21-1 to TRBJ2-3; no DNA check was done on the table's D call, TRBD2. TRBV21-1 is listed as a pseudogene. The CDR3 has 17 amino acids. CDR3 loop: CASSIPLRTSPADTQYF. For the CDR3, the DNA is TGTGCCAGCAGCATCCCCCTACGGACTAGCCCCGCAGATACGCAGTATTTT.

J is TRBJ1-2 and V is TRBV30; 7 nucleotides align to TRBD1. The CDR3 is made up of 13 amino acids. The V gene's germline CDR1 is GTSNPN and CDR2 SVGIG (reference sequence). Trimming cost V 2 bases and J 5 bases; bases outside gene matches: 5. The CDR3: CAWSQGGVYGYTF. As DNA, the CDR3 is TGTGCCTGGAGTCAAGGGGGCGTTTATGGCTACACCTTC.

V gene TRBV4-2 combines with J gene TRBJ2-3; 12 bases agree with TRBD2. Germline V CDR1 and CDR2: LGHNA, YNFKEQ. CDR3 length: 17 amino acids. V lost 4 bases, J lost 2 bases, and 7 bases stayed unmatched. Written as DNA, the CDR3 is TGTGCCAGCAGCCCTAGCCTAGCGGGGGGGACCACAGATACGCAGTATTTT. Translating it yields CASSPSLAGGTTDTQYF.

The chain carries TRBV3-1 (or the pseudogene TRBV3-2) and TRBJ2-3; 11 nucleotides agree with TRBD2. Trimming at V came to 5 bases and at J to 2 bases, leaving 6 bases not matched to a gene. This CDR3 is 16 amino acids long. Germline assignment: CDR1 LGHDT and CDR2 YNNKEL (reference sequence). CDR3 residues: CASSSRTSGSTDTQYF. The CDR3 coding sequence is TGTGCCAGCAGCTCGCGGACTAGCGGGTCCACAGATACGCAGTATTTT.